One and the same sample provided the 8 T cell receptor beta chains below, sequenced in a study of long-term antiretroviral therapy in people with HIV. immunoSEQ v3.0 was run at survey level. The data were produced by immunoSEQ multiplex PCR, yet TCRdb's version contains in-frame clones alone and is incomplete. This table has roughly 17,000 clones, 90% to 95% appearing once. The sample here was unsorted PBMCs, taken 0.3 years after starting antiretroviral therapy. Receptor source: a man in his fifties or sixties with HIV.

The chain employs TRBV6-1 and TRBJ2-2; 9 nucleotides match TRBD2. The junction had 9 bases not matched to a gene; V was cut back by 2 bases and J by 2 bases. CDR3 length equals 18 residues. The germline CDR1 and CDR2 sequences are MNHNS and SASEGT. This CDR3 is CASSERERLAANTGELFF. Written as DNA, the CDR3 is TGTGCCAGCAGTGAAAGGGAGCGACTAGCGGCAAACACCGGGGAGCTGTTTTTT.

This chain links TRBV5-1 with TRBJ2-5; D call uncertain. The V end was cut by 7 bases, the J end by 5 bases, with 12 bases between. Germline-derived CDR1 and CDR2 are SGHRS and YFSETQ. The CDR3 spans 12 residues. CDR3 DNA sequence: TGCGCCAGCCTACAACCTGCGGAGACCCAGTACTTC. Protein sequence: CASLQPAETQYF. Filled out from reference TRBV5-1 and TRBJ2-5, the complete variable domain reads KAGVTQTPRYLIKTRGQQVTLSCSPISGHRSVSWYQQTPGQGLQFLFEYFSETQRNKGNFPGRFSGRQFSNSRSEMNVSTLELGDSALYLCASLQPAETQYFGPGTRLLVL.

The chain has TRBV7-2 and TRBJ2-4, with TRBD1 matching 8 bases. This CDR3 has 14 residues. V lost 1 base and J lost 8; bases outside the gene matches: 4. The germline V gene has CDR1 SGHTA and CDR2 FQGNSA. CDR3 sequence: CASSLETGVYIQYF. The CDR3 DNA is TGTGCCAGCAGCTTAGAGACAGGGGTGTACATTCAGTACTTC.

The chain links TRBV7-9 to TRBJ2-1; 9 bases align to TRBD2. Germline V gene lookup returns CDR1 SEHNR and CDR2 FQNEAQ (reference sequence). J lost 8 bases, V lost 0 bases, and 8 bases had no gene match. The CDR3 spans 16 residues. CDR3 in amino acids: CASSLAPAGGLDEQFF. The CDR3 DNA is TGTGCCAGCAGCTTAGCGCCGGCGGGGGGGCTTGATGAGCAGTTCTTC.

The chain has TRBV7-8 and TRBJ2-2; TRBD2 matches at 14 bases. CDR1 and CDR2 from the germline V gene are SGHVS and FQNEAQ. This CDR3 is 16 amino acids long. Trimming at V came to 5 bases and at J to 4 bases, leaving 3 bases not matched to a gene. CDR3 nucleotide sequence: TGTGCCAGCAGCCCTGGACTAGCGGGGGGCACCGGGGAGCTGTTTTTT. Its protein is CASSPGLAGGTGELFF.

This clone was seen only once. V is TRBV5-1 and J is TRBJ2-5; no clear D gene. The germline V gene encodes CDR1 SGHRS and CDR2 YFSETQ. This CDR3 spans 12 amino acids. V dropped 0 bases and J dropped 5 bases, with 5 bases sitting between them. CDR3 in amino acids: CASSLAFETQYF. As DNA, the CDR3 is TGCGCCAGCAGCTTGGCCTTTGAGACCCAGTACTTC.

In DNA, the CDR3 is TGTGCCAGCAGAACAACTCTTACGGACGAGCAGTACTTC. Translated: CASRTTLTDEQYF. The V call is TRBV28, the J call TRBJ2-7, with D unclear. This CDR3 has 13 amino acids. The germline CDR1 and CDR2 sequences are MDHEN and SYDVKM. V was pared by 6 bases and J by 5 bases, with 14 bases between.

CDR3 nucleotide sequence: TGTGCCAGCAGCTTTCAGGAGAACACTGAAGCTTTCTTT. Amino acids: CASSFQENTEAFF. The chain joins TRBV7-9 to TRBJ1-1; D not certain. CDR3 length: 13 residues. Germline V gene data show CDR1 as SEHNR and CDR2 as FQNEAQ (reference sequence). The V and J ends lost 3 bases and 1 base respectively, with 6 bases between them.